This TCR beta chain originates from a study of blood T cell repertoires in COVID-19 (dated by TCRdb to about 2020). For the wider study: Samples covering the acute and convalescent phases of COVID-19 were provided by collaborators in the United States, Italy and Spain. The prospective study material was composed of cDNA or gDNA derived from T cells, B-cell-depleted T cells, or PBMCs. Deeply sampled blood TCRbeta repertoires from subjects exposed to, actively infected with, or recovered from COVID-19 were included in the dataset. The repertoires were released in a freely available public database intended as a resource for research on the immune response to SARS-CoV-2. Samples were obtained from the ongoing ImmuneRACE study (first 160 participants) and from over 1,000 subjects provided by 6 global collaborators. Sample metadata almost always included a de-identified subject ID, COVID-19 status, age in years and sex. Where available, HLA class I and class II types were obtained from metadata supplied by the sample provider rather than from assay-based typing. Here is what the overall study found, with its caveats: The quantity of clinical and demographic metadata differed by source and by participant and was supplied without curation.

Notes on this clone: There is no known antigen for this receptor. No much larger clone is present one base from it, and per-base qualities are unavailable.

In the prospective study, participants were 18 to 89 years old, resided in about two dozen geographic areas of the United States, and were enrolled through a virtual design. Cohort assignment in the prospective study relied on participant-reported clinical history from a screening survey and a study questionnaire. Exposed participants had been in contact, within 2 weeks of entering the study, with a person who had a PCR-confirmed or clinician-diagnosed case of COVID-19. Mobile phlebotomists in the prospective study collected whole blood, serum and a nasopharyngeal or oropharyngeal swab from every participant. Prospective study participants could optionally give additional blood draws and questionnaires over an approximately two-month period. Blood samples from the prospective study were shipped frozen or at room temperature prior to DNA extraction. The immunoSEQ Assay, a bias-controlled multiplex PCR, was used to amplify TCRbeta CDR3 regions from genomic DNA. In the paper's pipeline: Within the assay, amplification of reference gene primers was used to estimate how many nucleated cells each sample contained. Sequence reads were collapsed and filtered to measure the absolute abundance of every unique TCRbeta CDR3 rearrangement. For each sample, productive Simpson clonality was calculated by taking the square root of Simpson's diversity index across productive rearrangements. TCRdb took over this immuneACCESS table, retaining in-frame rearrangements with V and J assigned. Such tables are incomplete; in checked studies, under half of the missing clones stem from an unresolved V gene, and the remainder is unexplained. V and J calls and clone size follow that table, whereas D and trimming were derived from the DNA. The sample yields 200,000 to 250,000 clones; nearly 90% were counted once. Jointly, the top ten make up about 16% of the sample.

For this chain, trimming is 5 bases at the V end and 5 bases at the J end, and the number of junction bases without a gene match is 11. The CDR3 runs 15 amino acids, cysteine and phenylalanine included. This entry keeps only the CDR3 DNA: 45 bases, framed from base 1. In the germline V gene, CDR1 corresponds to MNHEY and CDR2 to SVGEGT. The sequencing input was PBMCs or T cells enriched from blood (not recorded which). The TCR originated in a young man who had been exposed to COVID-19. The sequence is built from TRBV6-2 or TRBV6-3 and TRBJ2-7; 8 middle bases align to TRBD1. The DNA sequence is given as TGTGCCAGCAGTAGCCCGGGACAGGCAGCGGACGAGCAGTACTTC. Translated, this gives CASSSPGQAADEQYF.